One and the same sample provided the 16 T cell receptor beta chains below, sequenced in a study of CD8 T cells in Susac syndrome. The RNA, about 0.5 to 1 ug, was put through reverse transcription using random hexamers. A single record per CDR3 protein comes from TCRdb applying MiXCR to the immunoSEQ multiplex PCR reads. The repertoire holds about 110,000 distinct CDR3 sequences, roughly 95% seen once, with approximately 0.092% in the top ten. The sequenced sample was CD4+ T cells from PBMCs. Receptors originate from a human donor in good health.

The rearrangement uses TRBV30 and TRBJ2-5; 15 nucleotides align to TRBD2. The V gene's germline CDR1 is GTSNPN and CDR2 SVGIG (reference sequence). Germline trimming cut 5 bases from V and 9 bases from J; bases unmatched to any gene: 4. The CDR3 has 13 amino acids. The CDR3 sequence: CAWSGLAGGAQYF. The CDR3 DNA sequence: TGTGCCTGGTCGGGACTAGCGGGGGGAGCCCAGTACTTC.

This chain connects TRBV2 to TRBJ2-5; TRBD1 matches 7 bases. There are 12 residues in the CDR3. V lost 7 bases to trimming and J lost 5 bases; unmatched junction nucleotides: 4. The germline V gene has CDR1 SNHLY and CDR2 FYNNEI. CDR3 residues: CASKLQGETQYF. The CDR3 DNA follows: TGTGCCAGCAAACTACAGGGGGAGACCCAGTACTTC.

The V gene is TRBV30, the J gene TRBJ2-7; 8 bases align to TRBD1. Germline V gene lookup returns CDR1 GTSNPN and CDR2 SVGIG (reference sequence). The CDR3 has 12 amino acids. J was trimmed by 1 base and V by 5 bases; bases with no gene match: 1. CDR3 sequence: CAWGTGSYEQYF. The DNA for the CDR3 is TGTGCCTGGGGGACAGGATCCTACGAGCAGTACTTC.

The chain has TRBV15 and TRBJ1-5; the D gene is possibly TRBD1 (6 bases). Germline assignment: CDR1 LNHNV and CDR2 YYDKDF (reference sequence). The CDR3 covers 13 residues. V was shortened by 8 bases and J by 3 bases, with 11 bases between the two germline ends. CDR3: CATSGGANQPQHF. The CDR3 region has the DNA TGTGCCACCTCGGGGGGGGCCAATCAGCCCCAGCATTTT.

This chain links TRBV24-1 with TRBJ2-5; D remains ambiguous. The germline V and J ends were trimmed by 2 bases and 6 bases, with 12 bases remaining between them. The CDR3 has 14 residues. The germline CDR1 and CDR2 sequences are KGHDR and SFDVKD. The CDR3 protein is CATSDSMAPQTQYF. CDR3 sequence (DNA): TGTGCCACCAGTGATTCGATGGCCCCGCAGACCCAGTACTTC.

This chain joins TRBV14 and TRBJ2-7; 8 positions match TRBD2. This CDR3 region has 15 residues. After removal of 4 bases from V and 0 bases from J, the junction contained 5 bases not matched to a gene. Germline lookup yields CDR1 SGHDN and CDR2 FVKESK. The CDR3 nucleotides read TGTGCCAGCAGCCCCCGGGGGGGAACCTCCTACGAGCAGTACTTC. The encoded protein is CASSPRGGTSYEQYF.

The chain recombines TRBV7-2 with TRBJ2-7, with a possible D match to TRBD2 (6 bases). The CDR3 contains 16 residues. From germline, CDR1 is SGHTA and CDR2 FQGNSA. The germline V and J ends were trimmed by 5 bases and 4 bases, with 21 bases remaining between them. The CDR3 sequence: CASSPGGFLGEYEQYF. The DNA for the CDR3 is TGTGCCAGCAGCCCTGGGGGGTTTTTGGGAGAGTACGAGCAGTACTTC. The whole variable domain, filled in from reference TRBV7-2 and TRBJ2-7, reads GAGVSQSPSNKVTEKGKDVELRCDPISGHTALYWYRQSLGQGLEFLIYFQGNSAPDKSGLPSDRFSAERTGGSVSTLTIQRTQQEDSAVYLCASSPGGFLGEYEQYFGPGTRLTVT.

The V gene is TRBV23-1, the J gene TRBJ2-7, with TRBD1 matching 9 bases. TRBV23-1 is treated as an ORF (open reading frame) with a function not yet certain. Trimming cost V 4 bases and J 7 bases; bases outside gene matches: 8. The CDR3 contains 14 residues. CDR3 region: CASSPQDRGDEQYF. DNA of the CDR3: TGCGCCAGCAGTCCTCAGGACAGGGGAGATGAGCAGTACTTC.

The J gene is TRBJ2-1, the V gene TRBV28, with 8 positions matching TRBD2. Trimming removed 7 bases from V and 9 bases from J; junction bases left unmatched: 8. The CDR3 totals 13 residues. Germline V gene sequence: CDR1 MDHEN, CDR2 SYDVKM. CDR3 DNA sequence: TGTGCCAGCACAGCGGGGGCCCTTGCTGAGCAGTTCTTC. Protein product: CASTAGALAEQFF.

CDR3 protein: CASSDTGGDTEAFF. In DNA form, the CDR3 reads TGCGCCAGCAGTGATACCGGGGGGGACACTGAAGCTTTCTTT. The chain carries TRBV5-1 and TRBJ1-1; D might be TRBD1 (5 bases). Between the trimmed V and J ends, which lost 5 bases and 3 bases, there was a span of 14 bases. This CDR3 contains 14 residues. Germline CDR1 and CDR2: SGHRS and YFSETQ.

The chain links TRBV6-6 to TRBJ1-6; D uncertain. The CDR3 consists of 12 residues. CDR1 is MNHNY and CDR2 is SVGAGI in the germline V gene (reference sequence). Deletions cut 7 bases from V and 10 bases from J, with 11 bases between. The CDR3 region is CASIDTPSPLHF. The CDR3 coding sequence is TGTGCCAGCATAGACACTCCCTCACCCCTCCACTTT.

This CDR3 reads CASSETGAPSWGEQFF. The CDR3 bases are TGTGCCAGCAGCGAAACAGGGGCCCCTTCTTGGGGGGAGCAGTTCTTC. This chain links TRBV9 with TRBJ2-1; TRBD1 aligns across 7 bases. Germline-derived CDR1 and CDR2 are SGDLS and YYNGEE. V lost 3 bases and J lost 10; bases outside the gene matches: 16. The CDR3 spans 16 residues. The whole variable domain, remainder taken from reference TRBV9 and TRBJ2-1, is DSGVTQTPKHLITATGQRVTLRCSPRSGDLSVYWYQQSLDQGLQFLIQYYNGEERAKGNILERFSAQQFPDLHSELNLSSLELGDSALYFCASSETGAPSWGEQFFGPGTRLTVL.

This clonotype was detected a few times. The V gene is TRBV18, the J gene TRBJ1-4; D is unresolved. Germline CDR1 KGHSH, CDR2 LQKENI. The CDR3 sequence is 11 residues long. Trimming pared 3 bases from V and 7 bases from J, leaving 3 bases between. CDR3 residues: CASSPGEKLFF. CDR3 DNA sequence: TGTGCCAGCTCACCGGGTGAAAAACTGTTTTTT.

The V gene is TRBV12-3 or TRBV12-4, the J gene TRBJ1-5; 12 bases agree with TRBD1. J gave up 2 bases and V 4 bases, and 3 bases lay outside the gene matches. This CDR3 contains 16 residues. The CDR3 protein is CASSSGQGARNQPQHF. CDR3 DNA sequence: TGTGCCAGCAGTTCGGGACAGGGGGCCCGCAATCAGCCCCAGCATTTT.

J is TRBJ1-1 and V is TRBV5-1; no definite D call. Germline V gene lookup returns CDR1 SGHRS and CDR2 YFSETQ. The V and J ends lost 0 bases and 0 bases respectively, with 12 bases between them. This CDR3 has 16 amino acids. Here the CDR3 reads CASSLVLGRVNTEAFF. DNA of the CDR3: TGCGCCAGCAGCTTGGTTCTGGGGAGGGTGAACACTGAAGCTTTCTTT.

V usage is TRBV13 and J usage is TRBJ2-3; 7 bases are shared with TRBD1. The V segment lost 7 bases and the J segment 9 bases; nucleotides outside the gene matches: 7. Germline CDR1 reads PRHDT; CDR2 reads FYEKMQ (reference sequence). The CDR3 is 12 residues long. CDR3 coding DNA: TGTGCCAGCATCAGCCTAGGGGGCACGCAGTATTTT. Its translation is CASISLGGTQYF.